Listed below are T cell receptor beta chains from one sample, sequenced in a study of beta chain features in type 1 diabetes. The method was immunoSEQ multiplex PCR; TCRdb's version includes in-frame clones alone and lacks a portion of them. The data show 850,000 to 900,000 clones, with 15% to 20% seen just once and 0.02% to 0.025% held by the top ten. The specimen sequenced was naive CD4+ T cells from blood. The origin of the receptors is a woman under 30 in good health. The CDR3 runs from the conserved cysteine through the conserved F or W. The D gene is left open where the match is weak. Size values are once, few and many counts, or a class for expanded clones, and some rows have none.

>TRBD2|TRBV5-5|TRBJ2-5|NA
CASSLLASGGRGTQYF
TGTGCCAGCAGCTTGCTCGCTAGCGGGGGCCGTGGGACCCAGTACTTC
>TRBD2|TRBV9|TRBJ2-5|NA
CASSPRAGVQETQYF
TGTGCCAGCAGCCCCAGGGCGGGGGTGCAAGAGACCCAGTACTTC
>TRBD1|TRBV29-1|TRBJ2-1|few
CSVATGTGYNEQFF
TGCAGCGTGGCTACCGGGACAGGGTACAATGAGCAGTTCTTC
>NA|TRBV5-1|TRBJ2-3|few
CASSKDLDTQYF
TGCGCCAGCTCGAAGGACCTTGATACGCAGTATTTT
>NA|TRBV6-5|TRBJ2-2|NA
CASSYGDRPGELFF
TGTGCCAGCAGTTACGGAGACCGACCCGGGGAGCTGTTTTTT
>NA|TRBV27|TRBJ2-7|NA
CASSRASFGYEQYF
TGTGCCAGCAGTCGGGCGTCATTCGGCTACGAGCAGTACTTC
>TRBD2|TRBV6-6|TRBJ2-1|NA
CASSLSGSIHEQFF
TGTGCCAGCAGTCTTAGCGGGAGTATTCATGAGCAGTTCTTC
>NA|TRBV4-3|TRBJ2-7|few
CASSQFAGSSYEQYF
TGCGCCAGCAGCCAGTTTGCGGGGAGCTCCTACGAGCAGTACTTC
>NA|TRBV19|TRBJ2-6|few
CASSLVGRGSSGANVLTF
TGTGCCAGTAGCCTAGTGGGCAGGGGAAGCTCTGGGGCCAACGTCCTGACTTTC
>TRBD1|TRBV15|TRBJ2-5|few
CATSGLDRYQETQYF
TGTGCCACCAGCGGGTTGGACAGGTACCAAGAGACCCAGTACTTC
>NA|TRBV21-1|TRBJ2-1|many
CASRLHGALDEQFF
TGTGCCAGCAGATTGCACGGGGCCCTCGATGAGCAGTTCTTC
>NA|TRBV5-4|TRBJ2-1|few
CASSKTGTPYNEQFF
TGTGCCAGCAGTAAAACCGGGACACCCTACAATGAGCAGTTCTTC
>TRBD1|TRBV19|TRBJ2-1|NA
CASSGQGGYNEQFF
TGTGCCAGTAGCGGACAGGGGGGGTACAATGAGCAGTTCTTC
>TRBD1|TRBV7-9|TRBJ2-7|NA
CASSLAGTGVYEQYF
TGTGCCAGCAGCCTGGCCGGGACAGGGGTCTACGAGCAGTACTTC
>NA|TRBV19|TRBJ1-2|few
CASTGKRGYYGYTF
TGTGCCTCGACAGGCAAGAGAGGTTACTATGGCTACACCTTC
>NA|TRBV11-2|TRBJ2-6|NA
CASSYTGVGANVLTF
TGTGCCAGCAGTTACACGGGCGTGGGGGCCAACGTCCTGACTTTC
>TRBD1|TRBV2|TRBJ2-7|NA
CASSEQGPTYEQYF
TGTGCCAGCAGCGAACAGGGGCCCACCTACGAGCAGTACTTC
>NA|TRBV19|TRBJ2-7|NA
CASSGGTAYEQYF
TGTGCCAGTAGTGGGGGGACAGCGTACGAGCAGTACTTC
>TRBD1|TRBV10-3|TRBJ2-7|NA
CAISGAQGQGADEQYF
TGTGCCATCAGTGGGGCGCAGGGACAGGGGGCGGACGAGCAGTACTTC
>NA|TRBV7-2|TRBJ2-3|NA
CASSSRWADTQYF
TGTGCCAGCAGCTCAAGATGGGCAGATACGCAGTATTTT
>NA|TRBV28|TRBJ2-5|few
CASSYQASYQETQYF
TGTGCCAGCAGTTACCAGGCCTCGTACCAAGAGACCCAGTACTTC
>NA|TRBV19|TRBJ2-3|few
CASSIVGRGADTQYF
TGTGCCAGTAGTATAGTCGGCCGAGGGGCAGATACGCAGTATTTT
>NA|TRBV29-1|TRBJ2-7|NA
CSVEGEVPYEQYF
TGCAGCGTTGAAGGAGAGGTTCCCTACGAGCAGTACTTC